This is a list of T cell receptor beta chains from one sample in a study of blood T cell repertoires in COVID-19. Generated by immunoSEQ multiplex PCR, the TCRdb table keeps only in-frame clones and is missing some. In the table there are 180,000 or so clones, more than 70% of which are singletons. Specimen: PBMCs or T cells enriched from blood (not recorded which). Receptor source: a man aged 35-49 years who had recovered from COVID-19. Both conserved end residues are part of each CDR3. Each record gives: D gene, V gene, clone size, J gene, CDR3 protein, CDR3 DNA. The D gene is left open where the match is weak. The size entry is marked missing in some rows and otherwise reads once, few, many or a size class.

TRBD1,TRBV5-1,few,TRBJ2-2,CASSALTGTSAGELFF,TGCGCCAGCAGCGCACTGACAGGGACGTCCGCCGGGGAGCTGTTTTTT
NA,TRBV29-1,NA,TRBJ2-5,CSVPAVPGYQETQYF,TGCAGCGTTCCGGCGGTCCCGGGATACCAAGAGACCCAGTACTTC
TRBD1,TRBV11-2,NA,TRBJ1-5,CASSPWTGNPVNQPQHF,TGTGCCAGCTCCCCTTGGACAGGGAATCCCGTCAATCAGCCCCAGCATTTT
NA,TRBV18,NA,TRBJ1-4,CASSGQSEEKLFF,TGTGCCAGCTCAGGACAGTCCGAGGAAAAACTGTTTTTT
NA,TRBV3-1/TRBV3-2,NA,TRBJ1-2,CASSQDRSLYGYTF,TGTGCCAGCAGCCAAGACAGGTCTCTATATGGCTACACCTTC
TRBD1,TRBV19,NA,TRBJ1-1,CASKQGALLSEAFF,TGTGCCAGTAAGCAGGGGGCGCTCCTTTCTGAAGCTTTCTTT
NA,TRBV6-5,NA,TRBJ1-1,CASNNKNTEAFF,TGTGCCAGCAATAATAAGAACACTGAAGCTTTCTTT
TRBD1,TRBV2,NA,TRBJ1-1,CASRETGGNTEAFF,TGTGCCAGCAGAGAGACAGGGGGCAACACTGAAGCTTTCTTT
NA,TRBV19,NA,TRBJ1-2,CAKGGNYGYTF,TGTGCCAAAGGCGGAAACTATGGCTACACCTTC
NA,TRBV7-9,once,TRBJ2-6,CASSLPRAGANVLTF,TGTGCCAGCAGCTTACCCAGGGCTGGGGCCAACGTCCTGACTTTC
NA,TRBV7-2,NA,TRBJ1-5,CASSGGVGSNQPQHF,TGTGCCAGCAGCGGGGGGGTTGGGAGCAATCAGCCCCAGCATTTT
TRBD1,TRBV9,NA,TRBJ2-3,CASSEGTAPDTQYF,TGTGCCAGCAGCGAAGGGACAGCACCAGATACGCAGTATTTT
NA,TRBV5-1,NA,TRBJ1-1,CASSLDVGLNTEAFF,TGCGCCAGCAGCTTGGACGTGGGGCTGAACACTGAAGCTTTCTTT
NA,TRBV7-9,NA,TRBJ1-4,CASSPSTEGANEKLFF,TGTGCCAGCAGCCCTAGCACAGAGGGGGCTAATGAAAAACTGTTTTTT
NA,TRBV9,NA,TRBJ1-3,CASSGRVGENTIYF,TGTGCCAGCAGCGGTAGGGTAGGGGAAAACACCATATATTTT
NA,TRBV11-2,NA,TRBJ2-1,CASSPLRGRNEQFF,TGTGCCAGCAGCCCACTAAGGGGCCGCAATGAGCAGTTCTTC
NA,TRBV19,NA,TRBJ1-4,CASSIAKQTEKLFF,TGTGCCAGTAGTATAGCGAAACAGACTGAAAAACTGTTTTTT
TRBD1,TRBV3-1/TRBV3-2,NA,TRBJ1-3,CASSQGTGGLGNTIYF,TGTGCCAGCAGCCAAGGGACAGGGGGACTAGGAAACACCATATATTTT
NA,TRBV19,NA,TRBJ1-5,CASSISPSVNQPQHF,TGTGCCAGTAGTATCTCCCCCTCGGTGAATCAGCCCCAGCATTTT
TRBD2,TRBV2,NA,TRBJ2-7,CASRLLAGGFSYEQYF,TGTGCCAGCCGATTACTAGCGGGAGGTTTCTCCTACGAGCAGTACTTC
NA,TRBV10-3,NA,TRBJ2-2,CAIGGASNTGELFF,TGTGCCATCGGGGGGGCCTCTAACACCGGGGAGCTGTTTTTT
NA,TRBV19,NA,TRBJ1-4,CASSSGGTTNEKLFF,TGTGCCAGTAGCAGCGGAGGGACAACTAATGAAAAACTGTTTTTT
TRBD1,TRBV24-1,NA,TRBJ1-2,CATSDRDRGPTYGYTF,TGTGCCACCAGTGATCGTGACAGGGGGCCTACCTATGGCTACACCTTC